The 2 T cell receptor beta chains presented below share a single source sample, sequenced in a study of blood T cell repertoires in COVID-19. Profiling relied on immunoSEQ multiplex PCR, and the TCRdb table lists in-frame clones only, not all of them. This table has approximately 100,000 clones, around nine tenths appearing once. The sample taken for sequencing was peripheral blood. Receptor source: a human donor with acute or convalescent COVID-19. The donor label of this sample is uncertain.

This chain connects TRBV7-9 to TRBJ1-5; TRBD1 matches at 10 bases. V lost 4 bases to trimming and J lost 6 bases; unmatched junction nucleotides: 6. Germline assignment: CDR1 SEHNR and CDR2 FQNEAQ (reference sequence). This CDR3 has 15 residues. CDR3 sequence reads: CASSSGQGGVQPQHF. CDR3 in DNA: TGTGCCAGCAGCTCTGGACAGGGGGGGGTTCAGCCCCAGCATTTT. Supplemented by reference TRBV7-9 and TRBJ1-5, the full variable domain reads DTGVSQNPRHKITKRGQNVTFRCDPISEHNRLYWYRQTLGQGPEFLTYFQNEAQLEKSRLLSDRFSAERPKGSFSTLEIQRTEQGDSAMYLCASSSGQGGVQPQHFGDGTRLSIL.

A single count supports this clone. The CDR3 loop reads CASSPGDRGYEQYF. As DNA, the CDR3 is TGTGCCAGCAGTCCAGGGGACAGGGGCTACGAGCAGTACTTC. The chain joins TRBV28 to TRBJ2-7; 10 positions agree with TRBD1. After removal of 5 bases from V and 3 bases from J, the junction contained 4 bases not matched to a gene. Germline V gene data show CDR1 as MDHEN and CDR2 as SYDVKM. The CDR3 sequence is 14 residues long.